The 9 T cell receptor beta chains in this list originate from one sample, sequenced in a study of blood T cell repertoires in COVID-19. Data came from immunoSEQ multiplex PCR; TCRdb stores just in-frame clones and leaves some out. The sample carries about 61,000 clones, about 88% recorded once. The specimen sequenced was peripheral blood. These receptors came from an elderly man in a cohort sampled during active COVID-19.

V usage is TRBV10-2 and J usage is TRBJ1-2, with 8 bases matching TRBD1. CDR3 length: 13 residues. After removal of 4 bases from V and 4 bases from J, the junction contained 2 bases not matched to a gene. From germline, CDR1 is WSHSY and CDR2 SAAADI. The CDR3 bases are TGCGCCAGCAGTGGACAGGGGAGCTATGGCTACACCTTC. Translating it yields CASSGQGSYGYTF.

The chain couples TRBV5-8 to TRBJ2-1; the match to TRBD2 covers 7 bases. The junction had 4 bases not matched to a gene; V was cut back by 7 bases and J by 0 bases. Germline assignment: CDR1 SGHTS and CDR2 YDEGEE. The CDR3 sequence is 14 residues long. CDR3: CASAGTNSYNEQFF. The CDR3 nucleotides read TGTGCCAGCGCCGGGACTAACTCCTACAATGAGCAGTTCTTC.

J is TRBJ1-2 and V is TRBV5-6, with 12 bases aligning to TRBD1. The CDR3 totals 16 residues. Germline CDR1 SGHDT, CDR2 YYEEEE. Trimming at V came to 4 bases and at J to 8 bases, leaving 12 bases not matched to a gene. The CDR3 loop is CASSQIPGQGASGYTF. The CDR3 DNA reads TGTGCCAGCAGCCAAATTCCGGGACAGGGGGCGAGCGGCTACACCTTC.

CDR3 coding DNA: TGTGCCAGTAGTATACGACAGGGTAAGAATGGCTACACCTTC. Its translation is CASSIRQGKNGYTF. This chain links TRBV19 with TRBJ1-2; 7 nucleotides agree with TRBD1. This CDR3 contains 14 residues. V gave up 2 bases and J gave up 6 bases; unmatched junction bases: 6. The V gene's germline CDR1 is LNHDA and CDR2 SQIVND (reference sequence).

The CDR3: CASSRDRGNYEQYF. Written as DNA, the CDR3 is TGTGCCAGCAGCAGAGACAGGGGGAACTACGAGCAGTACTTC. The rearrangement joins TRBV6-5 to TRBJ2-7; 9 nucleotides match TRBD1. Germline V gene sequence: CDR1 MNHEY, CDR2 SVGAGI. The CDR3 loop spans 14 amino acids. After removal of 6 bases from V and 3 bases from J, the junction contained 6 bases not matched to a gene.

The chain combines TRBV24-1 with TRBJ2-5; 11 bases map to TRBD1. The CDR3 runs 16 residues. Looked up from germline, CDR1 is KGHDR and CDR2 is SFDVKD. V shed 2 bases and J 5 bases; nucleotides not matched to a gene: 6. The CDR3 coding sequence is TGTGCCACCAGTGATTCCGGGACAGGGGGTAGCGAGACCCAGTACTTC. Translated, it gives CATSDSGTGGSETQYF.

V gene TRBV7-8 combines with J gene TRBJ2-1; a weak D match, TRBD1 (6 bases). Per the germline V gene, CDR1 is SGHVS and CDR2 is FQNEAQ. The germline V and J ends were trimmed by 5 bases and 4 bases, with 18 bases remaining between them. The CDR3 loop spans 16 amino acids. The DNA for the CDR3 is TGTGCCAGCAGCATAACAACACAGGGAAATTACAATGAGCAGTTCTTC. As protein: CASSITTQGNYNEQFF.

The chain recombines TRBV5-5 with TRBJ1-1, with 9 bases identical to TRBD1. The CDR3 covers 17 residues. V was pared by 0 bases and J by 7 bases, with 13 bases of the junction left unmatched. Germline loops: CDR1 SGHKS, CDR2 YYEKEE (reference sequence). The CDR3, as DNA: TGTGCCAGCAGCTTGGGTTCCGGACAGGGGATCAGGGGTGAAGCTTTCTTT. It is translated as CASSLGSGQGIRGEAFF.

Only one count was recorded for this clone. This chain uses TRBV14 with TRBJ2-3; 11 bases agree with TRBD2. The CDR3 contains 17 residues. Trimming took 1 base from V and 6 from J; bases not matched to a gene: 9. Germline CDR1 is SGHDN and CDR2 is FVKESK. The CDR3 loop reads CASSQGPLAGAADTQYF. The CDR3 coding sequence is TGTGCCAGCAGCCAAGGTCCACTAGCGGGAGCGGCTGATACGCAGTATTTT.